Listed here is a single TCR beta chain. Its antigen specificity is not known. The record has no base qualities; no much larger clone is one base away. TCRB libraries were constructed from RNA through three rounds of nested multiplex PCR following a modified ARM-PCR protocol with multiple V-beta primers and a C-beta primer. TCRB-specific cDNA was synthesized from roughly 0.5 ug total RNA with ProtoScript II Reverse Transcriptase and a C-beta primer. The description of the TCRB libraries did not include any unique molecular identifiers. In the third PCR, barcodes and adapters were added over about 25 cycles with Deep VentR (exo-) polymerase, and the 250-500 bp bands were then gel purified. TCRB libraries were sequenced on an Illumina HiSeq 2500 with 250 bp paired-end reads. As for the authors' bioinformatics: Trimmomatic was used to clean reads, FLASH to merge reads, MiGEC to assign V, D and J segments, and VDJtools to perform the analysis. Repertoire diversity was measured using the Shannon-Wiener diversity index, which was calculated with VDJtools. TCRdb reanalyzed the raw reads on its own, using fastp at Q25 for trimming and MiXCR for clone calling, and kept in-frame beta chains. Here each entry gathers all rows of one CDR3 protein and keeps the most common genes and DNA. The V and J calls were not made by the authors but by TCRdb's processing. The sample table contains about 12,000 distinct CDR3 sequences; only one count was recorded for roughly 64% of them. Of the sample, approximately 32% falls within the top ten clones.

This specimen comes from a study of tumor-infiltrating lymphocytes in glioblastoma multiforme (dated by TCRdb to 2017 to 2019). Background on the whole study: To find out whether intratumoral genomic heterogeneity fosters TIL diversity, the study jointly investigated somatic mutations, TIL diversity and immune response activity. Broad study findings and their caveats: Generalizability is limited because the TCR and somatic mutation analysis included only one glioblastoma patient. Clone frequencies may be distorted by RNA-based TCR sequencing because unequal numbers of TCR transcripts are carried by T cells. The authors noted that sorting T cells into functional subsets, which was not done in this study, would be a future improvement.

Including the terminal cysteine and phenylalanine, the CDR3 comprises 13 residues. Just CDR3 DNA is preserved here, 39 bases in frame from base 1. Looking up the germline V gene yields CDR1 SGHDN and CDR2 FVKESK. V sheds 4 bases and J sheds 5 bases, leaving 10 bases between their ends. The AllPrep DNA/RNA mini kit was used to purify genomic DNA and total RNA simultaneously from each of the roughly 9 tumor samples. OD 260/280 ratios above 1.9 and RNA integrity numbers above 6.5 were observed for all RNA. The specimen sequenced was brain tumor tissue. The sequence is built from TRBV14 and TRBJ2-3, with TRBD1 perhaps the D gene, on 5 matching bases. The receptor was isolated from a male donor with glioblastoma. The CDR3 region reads CASSPGFRDTQYF. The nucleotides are TGTGCCAGCAGCCCAGGGTTTAGAGATACGCAGTATTTT.